The entry below gives a single TCR beta chain sequence along with its context. What it binds is not known. The germline V gene encodes CDR1 MNHEY and CDR2 SMNVEV (reference sequence). This CDR3 comprises 13 residues. J gave up 8 bases and V 7 bases, and 7 bases lay outside the gene matches. The sample comes from a study of shared clonotypes between healthy human individuals. Study observations and caveats: Larger estimated richness was generally recorded for naive subsets relative to memory subsets. The genetic and exposure-history diversity represented was limited by few donors.

Deep was the level at which the assay was run. Replicate sorted-subset PCRs were loaded with around 220 ng DNA, tens of thousands of T cell genomes. TCRdb keeps only in-frame clones here, not all; method: immunoSEQ multiplex PCR. The data hold about 750,000 clones, with over 90% observed a single time. CD8 cells regarded as naive lacked CD45RO, were positively chosen for CCR7, and omitted terminally differentiated effector memory CD45RA+ cells. The specimen sequenced was naive CD8+ T cells sorted from blood. The TCR originated in a man younger than 45 in good health. The gene calls are TRBV27 and TRBJ2-2; 7 bases agree with TRBD1. CDR3 loop: CASNPPGGGELFF. In DNA form, the CDR3 reads TGTGCCAGCAACCCCCCAGGGGGAGGGGAGCTGTTTTTT.